A selection of T cell receptor beta chains follows, all from one sample in a study of regulatory T cells in long-lasting Graves disease. TCRdb re-called the multiplex PCR reads with MiXCR, one entry per CDR3 protein. The sample holds 400,000 to 500,000 distinct CDR3 sequences, approximately 14% seen once. These sequences were also reported in another study, on T cells in Graves' hyperthyroidism and ophthalmopathy.

Sequenced here: peripheral blood mononuclear cells (PBMCs), sampled at new diagnosis, from a patient treated with antithyroid drugs. Receptor source: a woman in her forties or fifties with Graves disease. Each CDR3 is given with its conserved first and last residue.

cdr3_aa	v_call	j_call
CASSLVSNTEQFF	TRBV11-2	TRBJ2-1
CASSPGLLNTEAFF	TRBV11-2	TRBJ1-1
CASSPWQGQTYEQYF	TRBV18	TRBJ2-7
CASSPVGGTEAFF	TRBV5-1	TRBJ1-1
CASSGIANVYNEQFF	TRBV5-1	TRBJ2-1
CASSLKDLMRGGGDEQYF	TRBV7-9	TRBJ2-7
CAITRGMGEKLFF	TRBV10-3	TRBJ1-4
CASSQVASGRDSSGETQYF	TRBV3-1	TRBJ2-5
CAWTLILGSYNEQFF	TRBV30	TRBJ2-1
CSAWVDSGSYEQYF	TRBV20-1	TRBJ2-7
CASSYVLTEAFF	TRBV6-9	TRBJ1-1
CSASWPGLVYEQFF	TRBV20-1	TRBJ2-1
CASSPIAGGTYNSPLHF	TRBV18	TRBJ1-6
CASSLHNLYNEQFF	TRBV28	TRBJ2-1
CASRKEAGSSYEQYF	TRBV6-1	TRBJ2-7
CAWSVGLAGVADTQYF	TRBV30	TRBJ2-3
CASSLGGFATYEQYF	TRBV27	TRBJ2-7
CASSVDSGSGNTIYF	TRBV9	TRBJ1-3
CASSPRLAVISYNEQFF	TRBV7-9	TRBJ2-1
CAWSRGRTEAFF	TRBV30	TRBJ1-1
CASSRGVEQYF	TRBV5-1	TRBJ2-7
CASLRSTLAGVSKSYNEQFF	TRBV2	TRBJ2-1
CATVSGTDTQYF	TRBV19	TRBJ2-3
CASSFYRDSYNEQFF	TRBV18	TRBJ2-1
CASSTPSGSSYEQYF	TRBV28	TRBJ2-7
CASSLRALNTEAFF	TRBV28	TRBJ1-1
CASSEGTGKNIQYF	TRBV9	TRBJ2-4
CSARSPSGSYEQYF	TRBV20-1	TRBJ2-7
CASSPTGDYEQYF	TRBV3-1	TRBJ2-7
CASSRDRLGEQYF	TRBV6-1	TRBJ2-7
CSAQGNTGELFF	TRBV29-1	TRBJ2-2
CAISTRGGGLTSGANVLTF	TRBV10-3	TRBJ2-6